This T cell receptor beta chain was captured in a study of T cell responses to AZD1222 COVID-19 vaccine. Study observations and caveats: Distributed over spike, vaccine-associated CD4 TCRs predominated at 160-218 and 743-854. Mostly white British, mostly female donors; authors suggested clonal diversity may be underestimated.

Points on this clone: The antigen is undetermined.

Sequenced by immunoSEQ multiplex PCR; TCRdb stores in-frame clones only, minus some. The table records roughly 250,000 clones, 93% of them present only once. Here the sequenced sample was peripheral blood, taken on day 0 of AZD1222 vaccination. The source of this sequence is an adult in good health.

CDR3 residues: CASRSNRDDAEAFF. CDR3 bases: TGTGCCAGCAGATCAAACAGGGATGATGCTGAAGCTTTCTTT. This rearrangement joins TRBV2 to TRBJ1-1, with D maybe TRBD1 (6 bases). The V gene's germline CDR1 is SNHLY and CDR2 FYNNEI. The CDR3 contains 14 residues. Between the trimmed V and J ends, which lost 6 bases and 6 bases, there was a span of 17 bases.